A selection of T cell receptor beta chains follows, all from one sample in a study of T cell repertoires in cytomegalovirus infection. TCRdb re-derived calls from the reads in MiXCR, one entry per CDR3 protein. The repertoire includes around 280,000 distinct CDR3 sequences, about an eighth of them detected once, and roughly 8.9% sits in the top ten. Sequenced material: PBMCs. These receptors came from a human donor in good health (CMV status not recorded). Some clones in this sample may be carry-over from other donors' samples. The CDR3 runs from the conserved cysteine through the conserved F or W. Size tells how often a clone was seen (once, few, many) or the class of an expanded clone, and some rows leave it out.

clone_size j_call v_call cdr3_aa
few TRBJ2-1 TRBV7-3 CASSLEGLSYNEQFF
few TRBJ2-3 TRBV7-8 CASSPMRGRTDTQYF
few TRBJ1-4 TRBV28 CASSLRGDEEKLFF
many TRBJ2-1 TRBV4-1 CASSQDRAARYNEQFF
NA TRBJ1-2 TRBV12-3/TRBV12-4 CASSSGVYGYTF
few TRBJ2-5 TRBV7-3 CASSPAGGQGETQYF
few TRBJ2-3 TRBV2 CASGVGTDTQYF
many TRBJ2-2 TRBV7-2 CASSPSGLATTGELFF
many TRBJ2-1 TRBV7-2 CASVQGYSYNEQFF
NA TRBJ2-1 TRBV9 CASSKSLDREGLVQFF
many TRBJ2-3 TRBV14 CASSRGQGSTDTQYF
few TRBJ1-1 TRBV19 CASSVLLGTTITEAFF
many TRBJ2-1 TRBV12-3/TRBV12-4 CASSSGPVPFF
few TRBJ2-1 TRBV2 CASEGVGNEQFF
many TRBJ1-3 TRBV19 CATMEGLYGNTIYF
many TRBJ2-3 TRBV20-1 CSARDRGSTDTQYF
many TRBJ2-3 TRBV7-2 CASSFPSGTSTDTQYF
many TRBJ1-1 TRBV7-2 CASSSQWDTEAFF
NA TRBJ2-7 TRBV6-2/TRBV6-3 CASSGMGQGSYEQYF
many TRBJ1-2 TRBV4-3 CASSQAGGARYYGYTF
few TRBJ1-1 TRBV7-8 CASSETWGTDTEAFF
few TRBJ1-5 TRBV12-3/TRBV12-4 CASSWGGADQPQHF
many TRBJ1-1 TRBV7-2 CASSPQGLNTEAFF
NA TRBJ2-7 TRBV11-2 CASSLDPGTGLNEQYF
many TRBJ1-4 TRBV28 CASYRGRDEKLFF
many TRBJ2-7 TRBV7-2 CASSLIQDRSYEQYF
NA TRBJ2-1 TRBV20-1 CSARKAGGLGEQFF
many TRBJ1-5 TRBV7-9 CASSSIAGPHQPQHF
NA TRBJ1-1 TRBV11-2 CASCWGGGRGNTEAFF
few TRBJ2-2 TRBV7-6 CASSRGIGELFF